A selection of T cell receptor beta chains follows, all from one sample in a study of shared clonotypes between healthy human individuals. Using immunoSEQ multiplex PCR, the repertoire was profiled, and TCRdb retains in-frame clones only, with some absent. The data hold about 2.1 million clones, with just over 90% observed a single time. The specimen was naive CD8+ T cells from PBMCs. Receptors originate from a young man in good health. Some clones in this sample may be carry-over from other donors' samples. The conserved cysteine and the conserved F or W are not part of the CDR3 here. The order of the fields is J gene, V gene, CDR3 protein.

TRBJ1-2	TRBV6-1	ASSEGIGRGPGYT
TRBJ2-7	TRBV9	ASSVASSSYEQY
TRBJ2-7	TRBV7-6	ASSVSGKGYEQY
TRBJ2-7	TRBV6-5	ASSSPRTGHYEQY
TRBJ1-4	TRBV7-9	ASSLGYGGLINEKLF
TRBJ2-7	TRBV19	ASSIPRDSYEQY
TRBJ2-1	TRBV7-9	ASSSRDRTWAEQF
TRBJ1-1	TRBV14	ASSQVSRPVGLNTEAF
TRBJ2-7	TRBV19	ASSMGQGIVYEQY
TRBJ1-1	TRBV5-1	ASSLAQGTEAF
TRBJ2-1	TRBV4-3	ASSQDHASSYNEQF
TRBJ2-7	TRBV7-9	ASSLASGAGEQY
TRBJ2-7	TRBV23-1	ASSQSGLLLSYEQY
TRBJ1-6	TRBV27	ASSLRGGRNSPLH
TRBJ2-2	TRBV29-1	SVLGVSGELF
TRBJ2-1	TRBV6-1	ASSEGTSAYSYNEQF
TRBJ2-2	TRBV11-3	ASSLGTSGELF
TRBJ2-5	TRBV9	ASSDRDSGETQY
TRBJ2-1	TRBV29-1	SVRLPAGFNEQF
TRBJ1-2	TRBV20-1	SGNTGPHYT
TRBJ2-5	TRBV25-1	ASSEWGSGSATQY
TRBJ2-5	TRBV15	ATSRTSGIWGPQETQY
TRBJ2-1	TRBV7-8	ASSSGSGRAYNEQF
TRBJ2-7	TRBV4-3	ASSQESSGRLTYYEQY
TRBJ2-7	TRBV27	ASSAWTSGPYEQY
TRBJ2-2	TRBV7-6	ASSFSGSGELF
TRBJ2-3	TRBV27	ASSYNGYTQY
TRBJ2-1	TRBV27	ASNTGTSGSDEQF
TRBJ2-3	TRBV28	ASSLSGLSTDTQY
TRBJ2-5	TRBV11-2	ASSFVLAYGQETQY
TRBJ2-7	TRBV4-3	ASSQDGSGRGYEQY
TRBJ1-2	TRBV4-3	ASSQGTGDLYGYT
TRBJ2-2	TRBV27	ASSWREGSTGELF
TRBJ2-3	TRBV5-1	ASSLGETVRADTQY
TRBJ2-7	TRBV19	ASSIGSRYEQY
TRBJ2-7	TRBV5-1	ASSLFVSGGLGEQY
TRBJ2-7	TRBV7-9	ASSFGSKYEQY
TRBJ1-2	TRBV1	TSSQSTGSSYT
TRBJ2-7	TRBV4-1	ASSQFGGGSAYEQY
TRBJ2-7	TRBV11-1	ASSPEVAGGRAYEQY
TRBJ2-5	TRBV7-9	ASSLNVGRSQETQY
TRBJ2-7	TRBV9	ASSVTLGEQY
TRBJ2-1	TRBV6-4	ASSEKGSWPYNEQF
TRBJ2-5	TRBV4-1	ASRAGTGWETQY
TRBJ2-7	TRBV19	ASSITGVYEQY
TRBJ2-7	TRBV27	ASSLGAGTTNYEQY
TRBJ2-5	TRBV6-1	ASSAQHPGRRETQY
TRBJ2-1	TRBV6-5	ASSYSRGYNEQF
TRBJ1-2	TRBV2	ASSPGTATYGYT
TRBJ2-1	TRBV7-8	ASRPRGDNEQF
TRBJ1-1	TRBV28	ASSLVEQGLATEAF
TRBJ2-1	TRBV5-1	ASSPGLAGGRYYNEQF
TRBJ2-7	TRBV28	ASSSQLAGPIEQY